The rows below give T cell receptor beta chains drawn from one sample of a study of blood T cell repertoires in COVID-19. The protocol was immunoSEQ multiplex PCR, while the TCRdb copy is restricted to in-frame clones and leaves out a portion. The profile covers 130,000 or so clones, with roughly four fifths appearing a single time and 10% to 15% taken by the ten largest. The sequencing sample was made of peripheral blood. These receptors came from an older woman with acute or convalescent COVID-19. Each CDR3 is given with its conserved first and last residue.

>TRBV5-1|TRBJ1-5
CASSLEAGHNQPQHF
>TRBV4-1|TRBJ1-3
CASSQDDHRGSGNTIYF
>TRBV11-1|TRBJ1-1
CASSFTGQNTEAFF
>TRBV5-8|TRBJ1-2
CASSSGGTELYYGYTF
>TRBV6-5|TRBJ2-3
CASTRRGLATDTQYF
>TRBV6-5|TRBJ2-3
CASSQQSPTDTQYF
>TRBV10-1|TRBJ2-5
CASSETGEETQYF
>TRBV10-1|TRBJ1-1
CASSEYAGDTEAFF
>TRBV28|TRBJ1-1
CASSGQSEAFF
>TRBV4-1|TRBJ1-6
CASSQDWQGEMTYNSPLHF
>TRBV10-2|TRBJ1-1
CASSESTVGGRTEAFF
>TRBV27|TRBJ1-3
CASSSRGQGLSGNTIYF
>TRBV30|TRBJ2-3
CAWRGWAETDTQYF
>TRBV5-6|TRBJ1-1
CASSTGGYNTEAFF
>TRBV4-1|TRBJ2-3
CASTLMGQAGAGDTQYF
>TRBV28|TRBJ1-2
CASSSPRGAYGYTF
>TRBV15|TRBJ1-1
CATSMGGTGGRNTEAFF
>TRBV19|TRBJ2-7
CASSTQSFGEQYF
>TRBV5-6|TRBJ1-1
CASSLYGQMNTEAFF
>TRBV10-3|TRBJ1-5
CAISYSDNQPQHF
>TRBV9|TRBJ2-5
CASSPRASGGQTQYF
>TRBV14|TRBJ1-2
CASSQNRVGYTF
>TRBV24-1|TRBJ1-5
CATSDAGTGNQPQHF
>TRBV5-6|TRBJ1-1
CASSLVEGDGAFF
>TRBV19|TRBJ1-2
CASRASGTYYGYTF
>TRBV28|TRBJ2-7
CASSSHQGGEQYF
>TRBV12-3/TRBV12-4|TRBJ1-2
CASRGQANYGYTF